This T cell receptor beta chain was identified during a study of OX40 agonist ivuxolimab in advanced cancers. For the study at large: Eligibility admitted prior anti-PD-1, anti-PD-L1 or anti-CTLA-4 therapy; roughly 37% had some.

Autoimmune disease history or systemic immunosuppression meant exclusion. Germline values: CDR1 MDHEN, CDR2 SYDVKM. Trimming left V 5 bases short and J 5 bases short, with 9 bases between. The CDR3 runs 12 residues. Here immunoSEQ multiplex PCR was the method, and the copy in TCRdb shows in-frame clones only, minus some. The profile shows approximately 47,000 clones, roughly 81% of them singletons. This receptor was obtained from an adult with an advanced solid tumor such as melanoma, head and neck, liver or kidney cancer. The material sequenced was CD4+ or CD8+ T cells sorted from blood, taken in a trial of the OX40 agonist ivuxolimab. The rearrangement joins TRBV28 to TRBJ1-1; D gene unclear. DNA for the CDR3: TGTGCCAGCAGTCCCCTGGTAACTGAAGCTTTCTTT. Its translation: CASSPLVTEAFF.